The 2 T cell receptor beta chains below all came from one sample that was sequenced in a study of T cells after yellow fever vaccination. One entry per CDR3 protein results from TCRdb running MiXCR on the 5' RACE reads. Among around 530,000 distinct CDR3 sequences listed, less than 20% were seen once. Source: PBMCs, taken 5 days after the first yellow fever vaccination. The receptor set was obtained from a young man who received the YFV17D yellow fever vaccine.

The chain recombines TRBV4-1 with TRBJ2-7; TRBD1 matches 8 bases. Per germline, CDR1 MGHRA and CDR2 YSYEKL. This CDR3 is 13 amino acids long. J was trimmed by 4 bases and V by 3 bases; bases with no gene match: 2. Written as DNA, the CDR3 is TGCGCCAGCAGCCACGGACAGGGTTACGAGCAGTACGTC. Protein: CASSHGQGYEQYV.

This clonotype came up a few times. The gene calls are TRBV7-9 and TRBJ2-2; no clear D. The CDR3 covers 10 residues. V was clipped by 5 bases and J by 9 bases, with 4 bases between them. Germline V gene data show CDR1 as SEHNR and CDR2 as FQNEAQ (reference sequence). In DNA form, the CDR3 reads TGTGCCAGCAGCCCCCGGGAGCTGTTTTTT. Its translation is CASSPRELFF.